This T cell receptor beta chain was retrieved from a study of blood T cell repertoires in COVID-19. Produced via immunoSEQ multiplex PCR; TCRdb's table is partial and in-frame only. This sample has roughly 330,000 clones, with 70% to 90% found just once. Sample: PBMCs or T cells enriched from blood (not recorded which). The clonotype originates from a woman aged 25 to 45 who had recovered from COVID-19.

The CDR3 nucleotides read TGTGCCAGCACCTTATCGGGGGTTGGGTACTACGAGCAGTACTTC. Encoded protein: CASTLSGVGYYEQYF. V usage is TRBV2 and J usage is TRBJ2-7, with a weak D call TRBD2 (6 bases). This CDR3 has 15 residues. Germline-derived CDR1 and CDR2 are SNHLY and FYNNEI. Trimming cost V 7 bases and J 3 bases, with 19 bases left between them.